This passage covers 16 T cell receptor beta chains from one sample sequenced in a study of human T cells and chemical hapten exposure. The authors extracted total RNA from unfractionated whole blood. MiXCR was run by TCRdb on the 5' RACE reads, yielding one entry per CDR3 protein. The table lists roughly 81,000 distinct CDR3 sequences, about 15% of them singletons. The receptors originated from a female donor in good health.

Only a few counts were recorded for this clonotype. The chain is built from TRBV12-3 or TRBV12-4 and TRBJ1-1; TRBD1 matches 9 bases. Trimming at V came to 11 bases and at J to 0 bases, leaving 10 bases not matched to a gene. This CDR3 is 15 amino acids long. CDR3 bases: TGTGCCGAGGCTCGGGACAGGGTTCTGAACACTGAAGCTTTCTTT. It specifies CAEARDRVLNTEAFF.

This clonotype was found once. The rearrangement links TRBV27 to TRBJ1-6; no clear D gene. The V end lost 4 bases, the J end lost 10 bases, and 14 bases lay between the germline ends. The length of the CDR3 is 14 residues. Germline CDR1 is MNHEY and CDR2 is SMNVEV (reference sequence). The CDR3 coding sequence is TGTGCCAGCAGTTCGCCCGCGGGGAGCTCACCCCTCCACTTT. It specifies CASSSPAGSSPLHF.

The DNA of the CDR3 is TGCAGTGCTAGAGCCAGTCCGAACACCGGGGAGCTGTTTTTT. Translated, it gives CSARASPNTGELFF. J is TRBJ2-2 and V is TRBV20-1; no reliable D call. CDR1 is DFQATT, CDR2 SNEGSKA, per germline (reference sequence). The CDR3 extends over 14 amino acids. Trimming removed 1 base from V and 0 bases from J, with 6 bases in between.

The V and J genes are TRBV12-5 and TRBJ2-5; tentative D call: TRBD1 (6 bases). V was pared by 5 bases and J by 4 bases, with 17 bases between. The length of the CDR3 is 15 residues. Germline V gene data show CDR1 as LGHNT and CDR2 as FRNRAP. CDR3 DNA: TGTGCTAGTGGTCCCCCCTGGCAGGGGCGAGAGACCCAGTACTTC. Amino acids: CASGPPWQGRETQYF. Variable domain in full (rest from reference TRBV12-5 and TRBJ2-5): DARVTQTPRHKVTEMGQEVTMRCQPILGHNTVFWYRQTMMQGLELLAYFRNRAPLDDSGMPKDRFSAEMPDATLATLKIQPSEPRDSAVYFCASGPPWQGRETQYFGPGTRLLVL.

A few counts support this clonotype. The chain has TRBV24-1 and TRBJ1-1, with D perhaps TRBD1 (5 bases). This CDR3 is built from 14 residues. V gave up 9 bases and J gave up 1 base, with 14 bases separating them. Germline V gives CDR1 KGHDR, CDR2 SFDVKD. The CDR3: CATLMGEQNTEAFF. CDR3 sequence (DNA): TGTGCCACCCTGATGGGGGAGCAGAACACTGAAGCTTTCTTT.

V and J are TRBV6-1 and TRBJ2-7, with a possible D match to TRBD1 (5 bases). This CDR3 comprises 14 residues. Trimming cost V 3 bases and J 2 bases, with 11 bases left between them. CDR1 is MNHNS, CDR2 SASEGT, per germline. The CDR3 reads CASSEPDRPYEQYF. The CDR3 DNA sequence: TGTGCCAGCAGTGAGCCCGACAGACCCTACGAGCAGTACTTC.

The V and J genes are TRBV25-1 and TRBJ2-1, with 11 nucleotides matching TRBD2. There are 15 residues in the CDR3. Germline-derived CDR1 and CDR2 are MGHDK and SYGVNS. With 5 bases clipped from V and 6 bases from J, the junction kept 6 bases outside the gene matches. CDR3 amino acids: CASSLLAGAANEQFF. CDR3 DNA: TGTGCCAGCAGTTTACTAGCGGGAGCGGCCAATGAGCAGTTCTTC.

In this sample, this clonotype turned up many times. The chain combines TRBV27 with TRBJ2-3; possible D gene TRBD1, 6 bases. V was clipped by 7 bases and J by 1 base, with 15 bases between them. CDR3 size: 15 residues. Germline CDR1 is MNHEY and CDR2 is SMNVEV (reference sequence). The CDR3: CASTPGVEGTDTQYF. The DNA for the CDR3 is TGTGCCAGCACTCCAGGGGTAGAGGGCACAGATACGCAGTATTTT.

This clonotype occurred a few times. The chain links TRBV13 to TRBJ2-2, with D unresolved. Germline lookup yields CDR1 PRHDT and CDR2 FYEKMQ (reference sequence). The CDR3 runs to 13 residues. Between the trimmed V and J ends, which lost 3 bases and 3 bases, there was a span of 5 bases. The CDR3 loop reads CASSFRDTGELFF. CDR3 DNA sequence: TGTGCCAGCAGCTTCCGCGACACCGGGGAGCTGTTTTTT.

This clonotype turned up a few times. This sequence joins TRBV11-2 and TRBJ2-1; 9 bases line up with TRBD1. Germline V gives CDR1 SGHAT, CDR2 FQNNGV. This CDR3 is built from 14 residues. The J segment lost 6 bases and the V segment lost 5 bases, leaving 5 bases of the junction unmatched. The DNA of the CDR3 is TGTGCCAGCAGCCCCTGGACAGGGGTCAATGAGCAGTTCTTC. It codes for CASSPWTGVNEQFF.

J is TRBJ2-3 and V is TRBV5-1; possible D gene TRBD2, 5 bases. Germline V lookup: CDR1 SGHRS, CDR2 YFSETQ. V lost 5 bases and J lost 3, with 10 bases in between. The CDR3 contains 13 residues. DNA of the CDR3: TGCGCCAGCAGAAGAGCGGAGACAGATACGCAGTATTTT. Its translation is CASRRAETDTQYF.

This clonotype was observed a few times. The rearrangement uses TRBV28 and TRBJ2-3; TRBD2 agrees at 7 bases. The CDR3 sequence is 18 residues long. V lost 3 bases and J lost 1; bases outside the gene matches: 13. Germline CDR1 MDHEN, CDR2 SYDVKM. The CDR3 spells CASSFTEFFAGGTDTQYF. CDR3 in DNA: TGTGCCAGCAGTTTTACCGAATTCTTCGCGGGAGGCACAGATACGCAGTATTTT.

This clonotype was picked up one time. The chain has TRBV7-9 and TRBJ1-6; D is undetermined. The CDR3 runs 15 residues. Germline CDR1 reads SEHNR; CDR2 reads FQNEAQ (reference sequence). V lost 0 bases and J lost 7, with 10 bases in between. DNA for the CDR3: TGTGCCAGCAGCTTAGCATCGGACGGGAATTCACCCCTCCACTTT. Protein: CASSLASDGNSPLHF.

The chain links TRBV12-3 or TRBV12-4 to TRBJ1-2, with TRBD1 as a possible D gene (5 bases). The CDR3 covers 14 residues. Trimming cost V 3 bases and J 4 bases, with 12 bases left between them. CDR3 loop: CASSFPAGTYGYTF. CDR3 coding DNA: TGTGCCAGCAGTTTCCCTGCAGGGACCTATGGCTACACCTTC.

The sample holds many counts of this clonotype. The gene calls are TRBV5-1 and TRBJ1-4, with a weak D call TRBD1 (5 bases). The CDR3 totals 14 residues. Germline loops: CDR1 SGHRS, CDR2 YFSETQ. The V and J ends lost 3 bases and 0 bases respectively, with 6 bases between them. The CDR3 DNA reads TGCGCCAGCAGCTGGGACGCAACTAATGAAAAACTGTTTTTT. Amino acids: CASSWDATNEKLFF.

This clonotype was seen a few times. V gene TRBV28 combines with J gene TRBJ2-5; 7 nucleotides agree with TRBD1. From germline, CDR1 is MDHEN and CDR2 SYDVKM. With V trimmed by 7 bases and J by 5 bases, 7 bases remained unmatched. The CDR3 is 13 amino acids. CDR3 coding DNA: TGTGCCAGCATCCCCGGACAGGCGGAGACCCAGTACTTC. This encodes CASIPGQAETQYF. Based on the CDR3 plus reference TRBV28 and TRBJ2-5, the full variable domain is DVKVTQSSRYLVKRTGEKVFLECVQDMDHENMFWYRQDPGLGLRLIYFSYDVKMKEKGDIPEGYSVSREKKERFSLILESASTNQTSMYLCASIPGQAETQYFGPGTRLLVL.